This T cell receptor (beta chain) was sequenced during a study of blood T cell repertoires in COVID-19. At the level of the study: PBMCs, B-cell-depleted T cells, or T cells provided the cDNA or gDNA that made up the material.

The germline V and J ends were trimmed by 6 bases and 3 bases, with 11 bases remaining between them. Germline V gene sequence: CDR1 SQVTM, CDR2 ANQGSEA. CDR3 length: 13 amino acids. Clones were read by immunoSEQ multiplex PCR, and TCRdb kept only the in-frame ones, dropping some. The sample lists some 270,000 clones, around 85% seen once, with 3.5% to 5.5% in the top ten. The receptor comes from a woman aged 25 to 39 who had recovered from COVID-19. V and J are TRBV29-1 and TRBJ2-2; D might be TRBD2 (5 bases). The sequenced sample consisted of PBMCs or T cells enriched from blood (not recorded which). CDR3 DNA sequence: TGCAGCGTGCGGGCCCCAGACACCGGGGAGCTGTTTTTT. It translates to CSVRAPDTGELFF.